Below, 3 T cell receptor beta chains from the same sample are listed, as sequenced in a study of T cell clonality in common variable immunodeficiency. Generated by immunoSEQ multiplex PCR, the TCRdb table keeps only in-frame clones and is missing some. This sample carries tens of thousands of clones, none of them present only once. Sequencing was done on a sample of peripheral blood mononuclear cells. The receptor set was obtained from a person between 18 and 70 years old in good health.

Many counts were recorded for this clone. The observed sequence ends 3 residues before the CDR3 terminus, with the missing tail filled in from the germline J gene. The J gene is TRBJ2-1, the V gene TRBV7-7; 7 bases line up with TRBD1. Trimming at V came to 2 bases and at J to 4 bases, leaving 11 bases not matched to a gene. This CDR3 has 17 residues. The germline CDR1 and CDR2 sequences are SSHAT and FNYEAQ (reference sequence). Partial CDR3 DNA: TGTGCCAGCAGCTTAATTCCGACAGGGCTCGTGTACAATGAG. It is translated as CASSLIPTGLVYNE. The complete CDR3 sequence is CASSLIPTGLVYNEQFF.

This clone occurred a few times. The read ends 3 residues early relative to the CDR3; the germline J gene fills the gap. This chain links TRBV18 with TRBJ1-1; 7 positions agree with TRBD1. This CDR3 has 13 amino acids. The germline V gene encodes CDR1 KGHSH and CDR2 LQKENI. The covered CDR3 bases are TGTGCCAGCTCACCGGGACAGATCTACGAG. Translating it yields CASSPGQIYE. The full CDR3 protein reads CASSPGQIYEAFF. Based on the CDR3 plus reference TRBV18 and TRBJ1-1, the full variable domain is NAGVMQNPRHLVRRRGQEARLRCSPMKGHSHVYWYRQLPEEGLKFMVYLQKENIIDESGMPKERFSAEFPKEGPSILRIQQVVRGDSAAYFCASSPGQIYEAFFGQGTRLTVV.

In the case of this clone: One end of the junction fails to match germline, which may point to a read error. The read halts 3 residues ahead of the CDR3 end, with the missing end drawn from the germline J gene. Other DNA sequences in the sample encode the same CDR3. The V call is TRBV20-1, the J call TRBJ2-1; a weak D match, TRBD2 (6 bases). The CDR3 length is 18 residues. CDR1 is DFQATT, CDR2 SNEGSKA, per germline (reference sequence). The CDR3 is CSASESLADPFSYNEQFF. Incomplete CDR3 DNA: TGCAGCGCTAGCGAGTCGTTAGCGGACCCTTTCTCCTACAATGAG.